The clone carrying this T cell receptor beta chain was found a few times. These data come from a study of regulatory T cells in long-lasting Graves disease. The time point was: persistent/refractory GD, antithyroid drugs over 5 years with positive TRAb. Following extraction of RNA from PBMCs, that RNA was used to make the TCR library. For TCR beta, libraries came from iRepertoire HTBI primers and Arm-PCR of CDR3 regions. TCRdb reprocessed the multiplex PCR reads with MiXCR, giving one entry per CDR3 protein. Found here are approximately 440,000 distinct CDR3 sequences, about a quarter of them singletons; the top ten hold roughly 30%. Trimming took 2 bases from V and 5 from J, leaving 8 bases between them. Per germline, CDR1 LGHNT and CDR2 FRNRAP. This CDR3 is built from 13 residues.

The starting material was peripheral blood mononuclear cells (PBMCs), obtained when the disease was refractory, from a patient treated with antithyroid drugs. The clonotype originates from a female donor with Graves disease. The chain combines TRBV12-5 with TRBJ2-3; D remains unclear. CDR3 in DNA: TGTGCTAGTGGTTTGTTGGTGGAAGATACGCAGTATTTT. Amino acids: CASGLLVEDTQYF.